What follows are 29 T cell receptor beta chains derived from one specimen sequenced in a study of blood T cell repertoires in COVID-19. Method: immunoSEQ multiplex PCR; TCRdb's copy keeps in-frame clones and lacks some. The sample includes 270,000 or so clones, around 82% seen only once; the top ten take around 3.6%. The sequencing sample was made of PBMCs or T cells enriched from blood (not recorded which). The source of these receptors is a man in his fifties who had recovered from COVID-19.

The J gene is TRBJ2-3, the V gene TRBV28, with 12 bases that match TRBD2. This CDR3 comprises 15 residues. J gave up 3 bases and V 6 bases, and 4 bases lay outside the gene matches. Germline CDR1 is MDHEN and CDR2 is SYDVKM. DNA for the CDR3: TGTGCCAGCAGACCTAGCGGGAGGGGAACAGATACGCAGTATTTT. It yields the protein CASRPSGRGTDTQYF.

The V call is TRBV5-1, the J call TRBJ2-1, with D hard to call. Trimming shortened V by 0 bases and J by 6 bases, and 7 bases separated the two germline ends. Per germline, CDR1 SGHRS and CDR2 YFSETQ. The CDR3 totals 13 residues. Written as DNA, the CDR3 is TGCGCCAGCAGCTTGGATCTCGTCAATGAGCAGTTCTTC. Its protein is CASSLDLVNEQFF.

The rearrangement links TRBV20-1 to TRBJ1-1, with D possibly matching TRBD1 (6 bases). The CDR3 consists of 17 residues. V dropped 3 bases and J dropped 0 bases, with 20 bases sitting between them. Germline assignment: CDR1 DFQATT and CDR2 SNEGSKA (reference sequence). As DNA, the CDR3 is TGCAGTGCTAGTGGGGGGCAGTGGCCCAAAATGAACACTGAAGCTTTCTTT. This sequence encodes CSASGGQWPKMNTEAFF.

The chain uses TRBV19 and TRBJ2-2; weak D call: TRBD1 (6 bases). CDR1 and CDR2 from the germline V gene are LNHDA and SQIVND (reference sequence). The CDR3 consists of 18 residues. Trimming pared 4 bases from V and 3 bases from J, leaving 21 bases between. This CDR3 is CASSKKSTGIGDTGELFF. The CDR3 DNA sequence: TGTGCCAGTAGTAAAAAGTCTACAGGGATAGGGGACACCGGGGAGCTGTTTTTT.

The CDR3 loop reads CASSPGLAGSYEQYF. In DNA form, the CDR3 reads TGTGCCAGCAGCCCGGGACTAGCGGGGTCCTACGAGCAGTACTTC. The chain employs TRBV5-4 and TRBJ2-7; 13 bases agree with TRBD2. The V gene's germline CDR1 is SGHNT and CDR2 YYREEE (reference sequence). The CDR3 sequence is 15 residues long. The V gene end was trimmed by 4 bases and the J gene end by 1 base; junction bases not matched to a gene: 2.

The V and J genes are TRBV5-1 and TRBJ1-2; D is undetermined. Trimming shortened V by 4 bases and J by 0 bases, and 10 bases separated the two germline ends. There are 14 residues in the CDR3. Germline assignment: CDR1 SGHRS and CDR2 YFSETQ. CDR3 residues: CASSADSSNYGYTF. The CDR3 DNA reads as TGCGCCAGCAGCGCCGACTCCTCTAACTATGGCTACACCTTC.

The chain recombines TRBV28 with TRBJ2-7, with TRBD1 identical over 8 bases. The CDR3 consists of 14 residues. Germline CDR1 is MDHEN and CDR2 is SYDVKM. With V trimmed by 9 bases and J by 2 bases, 9 bases remained unmatched. The DNA for the CDR3 is TGTGCCAGTCGAGGGACAGGACGAACCTACGAGCAGTACTTC. Amino acids: CASRGTGRTYEQYF. Full variable domain (missing parts from reference TRBV28 and TRBJ2-7): DVKVTQSSRYLVKRTGEKVFLECVQDMDHENMFWYRQDPGLGLRLIYFSYDVKMKEKGDIPEGYSVSREKKERFSLILESASTNQTSMYLCASRGTGRTYEQYFGPGTRLTVT.

This chain links TRBV6-5 with TRBJ1-2, with a tentative D call TRBD1 (5 bases). The V gene lost 2 bases and the J gene lost 7 bases, with 14 bases spanning the gap. Germline CDR1 and CDR2: MNHEY and SVGAGI. This CDR3 region has 14 residues. The CDR3 region has the DNA TGTGCCAGCAGTTACCGGGAGGGGTATAGTGGCTACACCTTC. Its protein is CASSYREGYSGYTF.

The rearrangement joins TRBV6-1 to TRBJ1-6; 8 bases agree with TRBD1. V lost 0 bases and J lost 9; bases outside the gene matches: 4. Germline CDR1 is MNHNS and CDR2 is SASEGT. This CDR3 spans 15 amino acids. The CDR3 nucleotides read TGTGCCAGCAGTGAAGCACAGGGGGTTAGTTCACCCCTCCACTTT. It codes for CASSEAQGVSSPLHF.

This clone showed up just once. The chain has TRBV5-1 and TRBJ2-7; weak D call: TRBD2 (5 bases). The CDR3 is made up of 14 amino acids. The V end lost 0 bases, the J end lost 1 base, and 8 bases lay between the germline ends. Germline loops: CDR1 SGHRS, CDR2 YFSETQ. CDR3 coding DNA: TGCGCCAGCAGCTTGGGTCGGACTTCCTACGAGCAGTACTTC. This translates into CASSLGRTSYEQYF.

The chain uses TRBV4-2 and TRBJ2-1, with TRBD2 matching over 11 bases. The CDR3 totals 15 residues. Per germline, CDR1 LGHNA and CDR2 YNFKEQ. The trim removed 1 base at V and 5 bases at J, leaving 1 base unmatched. The CDR3 here is CASSQGLAGHNEQFF. CDR3 bases: TGTGCCAGCAGCCAAGGACTAGCGGGACACAATGAGCAGTTCTTC.

The chain carries TRBV3-1 (or the pseudogene TRBV3-2) and TRBJ1-2; D possibly corresponds to TRBD1 (6 bases). CDR1 LGHDT and CDR2 YNNKEL come from the germline V gene (reference sequence). The CDR3 runs to 13 residues. The germline V and J ends were trimmed by 4 bases and 3 bases, with 9 bases remaining between them. This CDR3 reads CASSPGTYYGYTF. CDR3 nucleotide sequence: TGTGCCAGCAGCCCCGGGACATACTATGGCTACACCTTC.

This clone came up a few times. The chain uses TRBV19 and TRBJ1-1; D unresolved. The CDR3 consists of 13 residues. The germline V and J ends were trimmed by 7 bases and 4 bases, with 13 bases remaining between them. Germline CDR1 and CDR2: LNHDA and SQIVND (reference sequence). The CDR3 is CASTGAEGTEAFF. The CDR3 DNA follows: TGTGCCAGTACCGGAGCGGAGGGCACTGAAGCTTTCTTT.

This chain links TRBV5-8 with TRBJ2-5, with a possible D match to TRBD2 (5 bases). This CDR3 is built from 14 residues. Germline-derived CDR1 and CDR2 are SGHTS and YDEGEE. V dropped 0 bases and J dropped 2 bases, with 8 bases sitting between them. In nucleotides, the CDR3 is TGTGCCAGCAGCTTGGGAGGGAGACAAGAGACCCAGTACTTC. Protein sequence: CASSLGGRQETQYF.

In DNA form, the CDR3 reads TGTGCCAGCAGCTCGCGGTACAGGGGCCCCAAAGAGGCTGAAGCTTTCTTT. This sequence encodes CASSSRYRGPKEAEAFF. This chain joins TRBV7-6 and TRBJ1-1, with 7 bases that match TRBD1. The germline V gene has CDR1 SGHVS and CDR2 FNYEAQ. V was clipped by 4 bases and J by 6 bases; unmatched bases: 17. This CDR3 contains 17 residues.

The genes are TRBV28 and TRBJ1-2; 9 nucleotides match TRBD1. CDR3 length equals 13 residues. V lost 7 bases to trimming and J lost 8 bases; unmatched junction nucleotides: 8. Germline CDR1 reads MDHEN; CDR2 reads SYDVKM. The chain's CDR3 is CASKRQGVKGYTF. CDR3 sequence (DNA): TGTGCCAGCAAACGACAGGGGGTAAAGGGCTACACCTTC.

The CDR3 DNA sequence: TGTGCCAGCAGTTTATCAGGGAGGTTCCTAGGAGGTTCACCCCTCCACTTT. Amino acids: CASSLSGRFLGGSPLHF. This chain uses TRBV27 with TRBJ1-6, with D unresolved. The germline CDR1 and CDR2 sequences are MNHEY and SMNVEV (reference sequence). V was pared by 0 bases and J by 9 bases, with 18 bases between. There are 17 residues in the CDR3.

In this sample, this clone turned up once. The chain recombines TRBV9 with TRBJ2-5; 9 bases match TRBD2. Germline V gene sequence: CDR1 SGDLS, CDR2 YYNGEE. The CDR3 is 15 amino acids. J lost 4 bases, V lost 4 bases, and 8 bases had no gene match. The CDR3 nucleotides are TGTGCCAGCAGCCCCAGGCGGGGGGGACGAGAGACCCAGTACTTC. Its protein product is CASSPRRGGRETQYF.

This clone was observed a single time. The V call is TRBV3-1 (or the pseudogene TRBV3-2), the J call TRBJ2-7; unclear D gene. Between the trimmed V and J ends, which lost 0 bases and 3 bases, there was a span of 9 bases. From germline, CDR1 is LGHDT and CDR2 YNNKEL (reference sequence). This CDR3 comprises 14 residues. The CDR3 sequence: CASSQDSSGYEQYF. The CDR3 nucleotides are TGTGCCAGCAGCCAAGATTCTTCAGGCTACGAGCAGTACTTC.

V usage is TRBV2 and J usage is TRBJ1-6; TRBD1 agrees at 9 bases. Germline loops: CDR1 SNHLY, CDR2 FYNNEI. After removal of 11 bases from V and 9 bases from J, the junction contained 11 bases not matched to a gene. The CDR3 is made up of 14 amino acids. The CDR3 sequence is CACRDRASFSPLHF. As DNA, the CDR3 is TGTGCCTGCCGGGACAGGGCCTCTTTTTCACCCCTCCACTTT.

V is TRBV28 and J is TRBJ1-2; D call uncertain. Per the germline V gene, CDR1 is MDHEN and CDR2 is SYDVKM. The CDR3 is made up of 14 amino acids. Deletions cut 3 bases from V and 3 bases from J, with 11 bases between. The CDR3: CASSFTGRDYGYTF. The DNA for the CDR3 is TGTGCCAGCAGTTTTACCGGTCGTGACTATGGCTACACCTTC.

This chain joins TRBV14 and TRBJ2-5; no clear D gene. The CDR3 contains 13 residues. The germline V gene has CDR1 SGHDN and CDR2 FVKESK. V gave up 0 bases and J gave up 4 bases, with 6 bases separating them. The CDR3 here is CASSQDLRETQYF. The CDR3, as DNA: TGTGCCAGCAGCCAAGATCTCCGAGAGACCCAGTACTTC.

This clone appeared a few times. The rearrangement uses TRBV12-5 and TRBJ1-5; no definite D call. This CDR3 contains 13 residues. Trimming pared 1 base from V and 6 bases from J, leaving 7 bases between. Germline CDR1 is LGHNT and CDR2 is FRNRAP. The CDR3 spells CASGLEGGQPQHF. CDR3 in DNA: TGTGCTAGTGGTTTGGAGGGAGGTCAGCCCCAGCATTTT.

The chain joins TRBV9 to TRBJ1-1; D is perhaps TRBD1 (6 bases). The CDR3 extends over 14 amino acids. Trimming took 4 bases from V and 4 from J, leaving 14 bases between them. Germline CDR1 is SGDLS and CDR2 is YYNGEE. The CDR3 protein is CASSLAGGRTEAFF. In DNA, the CDR3 is TGTGCCAGCAGCCTAGCGGGGGGCCGCACTGAAGCTTTCTTT.

The V and J genes are TRBV6-5 and TRBJ2-1; D is unclear. Germline V gives CDR1 MNHEY, CDR2 SVGAGI. The CDR3 loop spans 12 amino acids. V lost 7 bases to trimming and J lost 7 bases, with 11 bases between them. CDR3 region: CASMSVRNEQFF. The CDR3 bases are TGTGCCAGCATGAGTGTGAGGAATGAGCAGTTCTTC.

The chain recombines TRBV7-2 with TRBJ1-3; a possible D gene is TRBD1 (6 bases). CDR3 length: 13 residues. Germline V gene data show CDR1 as SGHTA and CDR2 as FQGNSA. V was pared by 6 bases and J by 5 bases, with 11 bases between. The CDR3 is CASRVTGRNTIYF. CDR3 sequence (DNA): TGTGCCAGCAGGGTAACAGGGCGAAACACCATATATTTT.

This clone has a handful of counts. The V gene is TRBV19, the J gene TRBJ1-1, with 7 bases lining up with TRBD1. The CDR3 is made up of 16 amino acids. The junction had 14 bases not matched to a gene; V was cut back by 7 bases and J by 3 bases. Per germline, CDR1 LNHDA and CDR2 SQIVND (reference sequence). The CDR3 DNA sequence: TGTGCCAGTACCCCCTTTGGGACAGTTATGGACACTGAAGCTTTCTTT. Its protein is CASTPFGTVMDTEAFF.

The rearrangement uses TRBV23-1 and TRBJ1-5; D unclear. TRBV23-1 has ORF status, its function being uncertain. The CDR3 has 14 amino acids. V gave up 7 bases and J gave up 0 bases, with 10 bases separating them. In DNA, the CDR3 is TGCGCCAGCACCCAAGCGGATAGCAATCAGCCCCAGCATTTT. It is translated as CASTQADSNQPQHF.

This chain links TRBV7-2 with TRBJ2-4; D uncertain. CDR1 and CDR2 (germline): SGHTA, FQGNSA. This CDR3 is 12 amino acids long. The V end lost 5 bases, the J end lost 9 bases, and 11 bases lay between the germline ends. CDR3 amino acids: CASSPAVGIQYF. The CDR3 DNA reads as TGTGCCAGCAGCCCCGCGGTTGGCATTCAGTACTTC. Using reference TRBV7-2 and TRBJ2-4 for the parts outside the CDR3, the full variable domain is GAGVSQSPSNKVTEKGKDVELRCDPISGHTALYWYRQSLGQGLEFLIYFQGNSAPDKSGLPSDRFSAERTGGSVSTLTIQRTQQEDSAVYLCASSPAVGIQYFGAGTRLSVL.